This note documents a single T cell receptor beta chain sequence. As yet, its antigen is unknown. A much larger clone is a single base away; this may be a read error. TCRdb recomputed calls from the 5' RACE reads with MiXCR, one row per CDR3 protein. This sample has more than 300,000 distinct CDR3 sequences, with approximately 4.5% found just once. The data stem from a study of T cells after yellow fever vaccination. Overall study: Fractions of limited cellularity were prepared by means of SMART-Seq v4 Ultra Low Input.

The study, taken as a whole, reports: Reappearing after the booster were most of the clones from primary vaccination (roughly 96% CD4, approximately 89% CD8). Clonotypes appearing in both CD4 and CD8 compartments existed, and their share was small.

The J segment lost 5 bases and the V segment lost 8 bases, leaving 14 bases of the junction unmatched. The CDR3 totals 17 residues. CDR1 is SGHDN, CDR2 FVKESK, per germline. The input for sequencing was PBMCs, taken 15 days after the yellow fever booster vaccination. The receptor was derived from a man between 18 and 29 years old who received the YFV17D yellow fever vaccine. The chain has TRBV14 and TRBJ1-6, with 8 positions matching TRBD1. CDR3 nucleotide sequence: TGTGCCAGCTGCCGTTACCCCCGGGGACAGGATAATTCACCCCTCCACTTT. It is translated as CASCRYPRGQDNSPLHF.